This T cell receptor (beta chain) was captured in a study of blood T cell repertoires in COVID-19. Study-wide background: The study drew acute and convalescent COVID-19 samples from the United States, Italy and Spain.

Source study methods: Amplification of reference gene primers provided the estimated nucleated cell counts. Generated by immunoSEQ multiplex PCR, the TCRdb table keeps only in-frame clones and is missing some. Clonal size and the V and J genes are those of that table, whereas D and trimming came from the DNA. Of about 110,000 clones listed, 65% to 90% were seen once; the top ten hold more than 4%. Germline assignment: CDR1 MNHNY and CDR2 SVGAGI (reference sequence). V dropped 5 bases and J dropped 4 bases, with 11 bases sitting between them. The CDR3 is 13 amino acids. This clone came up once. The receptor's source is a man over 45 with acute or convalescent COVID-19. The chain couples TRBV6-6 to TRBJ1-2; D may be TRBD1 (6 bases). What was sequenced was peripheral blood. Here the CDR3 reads CASSPGQIYGYTF. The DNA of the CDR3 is TGTGCCAGCAGTCCCGGACAGATCTATGGCTACACCTTC.